This T cell receptor beta chain was recovered during a study of cytomegalovirus exposure and HLA in healthy donors. Study background: One earlier analysis, a look at 150 million to 200 million T cells, found some 120 million unique TCR beta sequences.

Per the germline V gene, CDR1 is SEHNR and CDR2 is FQNEAQ (reference sequence). This CDR3 spans 13 amino acids. V lost 5 bases to trimming and J lost 5 bases, with 12 bases between them. Notes on the study in general: Rarity held for most TCR sequences, but there were some public TCRs that occurred in many donors. Donors belonging to an Asian-associated ancestry cluster reportedly showed fewer N-insertions in productive TCRs than the roughly 700-donor mean, according to what a later analysis found.

The study ran its PCR with 60 Vbeta and 13 Jbeta primers. Assay used: immunoSEQ multiplex PCR; TCRdb lists only in-frame clones, some missing. The sample shows 200,000 or so clones, 70% to 80% of them seen only once. On this clone: The antigen is not known.

The source is a woman between 25 and 40 years old in good health and CMV-seropositive. What was sequenced was PBMCs. The V gene is TRBV7-9, the J gene TRBJ1-2; D uncertain. In DNA, the CDR3 is TGTGCCAGCAGCCGCCTGGGCGGGTATGGCTACACCTTC. Its translation: CASSRLGGYGYTF.